The present entry profiles one T cell receptor (beta chain) with its context. The data belong to a study of T cell changes during pregnancy in multiple sclerosis. Trimming left V 3 bases short and J 0 bases short, with 13 bases between. CDR1 and CDR2 from the germline V gene are SGDLS and YYNGEE. The CDR3 runs 16 residues. Using immunoSEQ multiplex PCR, the repertoire was profiled, and TCRdb retains in-frame clones only, with some absent. The sample comprises roughly 90,000 clones, 90% to 95% of which are singletons, and about 3.9% rests with the top ten. The chain uses TRBV9 and TRBJ1-3; D ambiguous. This clonotype originated in a female donor with multiple sclerosis, enrolled in a pregnancy study. This sample comprised peripheral blood, obtained in the first trimester of pregnancy. The CDR3 DNA reads as TGTGCCAGCAGCGACCATGAGGGCGTCTCTGGAAACACCATATATTTT. Translation gives CASSDHEGVSGNTIYF.